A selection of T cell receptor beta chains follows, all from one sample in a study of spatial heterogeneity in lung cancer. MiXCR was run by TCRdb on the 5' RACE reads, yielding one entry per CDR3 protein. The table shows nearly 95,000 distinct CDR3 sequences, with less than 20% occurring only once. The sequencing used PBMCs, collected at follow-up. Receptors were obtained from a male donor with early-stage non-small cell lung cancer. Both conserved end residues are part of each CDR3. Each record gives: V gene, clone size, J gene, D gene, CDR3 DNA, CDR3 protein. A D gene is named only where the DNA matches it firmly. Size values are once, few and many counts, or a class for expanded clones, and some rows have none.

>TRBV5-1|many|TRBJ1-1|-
TGCGCCAGCAGTGTTTCATTGAACACTGAAGCTTTCTTT
CASSVSLNTEAFF
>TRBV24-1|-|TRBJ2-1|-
TGTGCCACCCGCGGGACAGTATACAATGAGCAGTTCTTC
CATRGTVYNEQFF
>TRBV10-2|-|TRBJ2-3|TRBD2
TGCGCCAGCAGTGAGGGGGGACTAGTGGATGGCACAGATACGCAGTATTTT
CASSEGGLVDGTDTQYF
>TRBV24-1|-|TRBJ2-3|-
TGTGCCACCAGTGATCTTGAGGCCTACACAGATACGCAGTATTTT
CATSDLEAYTDTQYF
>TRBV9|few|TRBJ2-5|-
TGTGCCAGCAGCGCTCATCCCGTAGCCGGGGAGACCCAGTACTTC
CASSAHPVAGETQYF
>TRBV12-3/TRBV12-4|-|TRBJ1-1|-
TGTGCCAGCAGTTCCAGGGTCACTGAAGCTTTCTTT
CASSSRVTEAFF
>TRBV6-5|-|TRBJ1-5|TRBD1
TGTGCCACCCGAGTCGACAGGGTGTATCAGCCCCAGCATTTT
CATRVDRVYQPQHF
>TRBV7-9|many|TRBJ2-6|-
TGTGCCAGCAGCCCGGTCCTCTCTGGGGCCAACGTCCTGACTTTC
CASSPVLSGANVLTF
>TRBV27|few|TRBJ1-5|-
TGTGCCAGCAGTCCTCTGGACCGAGATCAGCCCCAGCATTTT
CASSPLDRDQPQHF
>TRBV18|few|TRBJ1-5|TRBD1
TGTGCCAGCTCACCTACGGGACAGACCAATCAGCCCCAGCATTTT
CASSPTGQTNQPQHF
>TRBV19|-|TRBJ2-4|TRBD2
TGTGCCAGTAGTAGGGCCCGCGGGAGAAACATTCAGTACTTC
CASSRARGRNIQYF
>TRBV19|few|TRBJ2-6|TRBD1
TGTGCCAGTAGTAATCACAGGGGGAGCTCTGGGGCCAACGTCCTGACTTTC
CASSNHRGSSGANVLTF
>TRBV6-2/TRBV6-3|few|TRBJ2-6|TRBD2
TGTGCCAGCAGTTTTCCCGGGGGGTATTCTGGGGCCAACGTCCTGACTTTC
CASSFPGGYSGANVLTF
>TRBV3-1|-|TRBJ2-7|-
TGTGCCAGCAGCCAAGATCAGGGCTACCGCTACGAGCAGTACTTC
CASSQDQGYRYEQYF
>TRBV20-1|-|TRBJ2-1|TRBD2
TGCAGTGCTAGGGTTACTAGCGGGGGTGGAGGATTGGAGCAGTTCTTC
CSARVTSGGGGLEQFF
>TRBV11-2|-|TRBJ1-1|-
TGTGCCAGCAGCTCATTTCCAGGGCGGGTTGGTGAAGCTTTCTTT
CASSSFPGRVGEAFF
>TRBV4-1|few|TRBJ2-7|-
TGCGCCAGCAGCCAAGATTGGGACTCAAGCTCCTACGAGCAGTACTTC
CASSQDWDSSSYEQYF
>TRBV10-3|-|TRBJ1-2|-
TGTGCCATCACCGGCGAAACCGGCGGCTACACCTTC
CAITGETGGYTF
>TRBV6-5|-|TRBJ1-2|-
TGTGCCAGCAGTCGGGAACGCAACTATGGCTACACCTTC
CASSRERNYGYTF
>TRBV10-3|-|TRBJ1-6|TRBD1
TGTGCCATCAGTCTTGGACAGGGGAATGCACCCCTCCACTTT
CAISLGQGNAPLHF
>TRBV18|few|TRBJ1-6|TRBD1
TGTGCCAGCTCACCACCAGGGGGCTGGAATTCACCCCTCCACTTT
CASSPPGGWNSPLHF
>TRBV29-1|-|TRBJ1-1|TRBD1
TGCAGCGTCGCCCTGGGGACAGGAGGGACTGAAGCTTTCTTT
CSVALGTGGTEAFF
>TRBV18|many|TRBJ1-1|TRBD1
TGTGCCAGCTCTGACAGGGGACTTACTGAAGCTTTCTTT
CASSDRGLTEAFF
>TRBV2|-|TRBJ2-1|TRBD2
TGTGCCAGCAGTATCGGGACTAACTACAATGAGCAGTTCTTC
CASSIGTNYNEQFF
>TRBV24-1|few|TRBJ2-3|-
TGTGCCACCAGTGATCCACTGTTGAAGACGCAGTATTTT
CATSDPLLKTQYF
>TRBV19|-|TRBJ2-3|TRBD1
TGTGCCAGTAGGGCGACAGGGGTAAGGACAGATACGCAGTATTTT
CASRATGVRTDTQYF
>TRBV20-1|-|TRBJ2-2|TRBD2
TGCAGTGCTAGAGTAGCGGGTTTAAACACCGGGGAGCTGTTTTTT
CSARVAGLNTGELFF
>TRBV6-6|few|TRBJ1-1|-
TGTGCCAGCAGTCCACCCGGGACCGGGAACACTGAAGCTTTCTTT
CASSPPGTGNTEAFF
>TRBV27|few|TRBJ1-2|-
TGTGCCAGCAGTGGGACGGGGAACTATGGCTACACCTTC
CASSGTGNYGYTF
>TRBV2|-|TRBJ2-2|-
TGTGCCAGTTACCCTTGGGGGCCCGGGGAGCTGTTTTTT
CASYPWGPGELFF
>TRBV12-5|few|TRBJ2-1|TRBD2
TGTGCTAGTGGTCCCGGAACTAGCGGGTACAATGAGCAGTTCTTC
CASGPGTSGYNEQFF
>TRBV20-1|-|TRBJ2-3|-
TGCAGTGCTAGACCGGACTTAACAGATACGCAGTATTTT
CSARPDLTDTQYF
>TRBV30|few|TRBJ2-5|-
TGTGCCTGGAGCCCCTCCCCGTGGGGGCAAGAGACCCAGTACTTC
CAWSPSPWGQETQYF
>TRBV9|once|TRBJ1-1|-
TGTGCCAGCAGAGGCATTAACACTGAAGCTTTCTTT
CASRGINTEAFF
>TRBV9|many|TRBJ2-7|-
TGTGCCAGCAGCGTGAATCCGGGACAAAGCTCCTACGAGCAGTACTTC
CASSVNPGQSSYEQYF
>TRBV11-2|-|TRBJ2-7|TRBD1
TGTGCCAGCAGCGCCGGGACAGGAACCTACGAGCAGTACTTC
CASSAGTGTYEQYF
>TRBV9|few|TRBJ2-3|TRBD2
TGTGCCAGCAGCAGGCGACTAGCGGGAGTGGAAGATACGCAGTATTTT
CASSRRLAGVEDTQYF
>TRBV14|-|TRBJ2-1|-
TGTGCCAGCAGCCAAGATCGGCTAGCGAGGAATGAGCAGTTCTTC
CASSQDRLARNEQFF
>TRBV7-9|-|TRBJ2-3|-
TGTGCCAGCAGCTTAGAGAGGGATACGCAGTATTTT
CASSLERDTQYF
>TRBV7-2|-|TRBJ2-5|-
TGTGCCAGCCGAGGCTCCTCAAGGGAGACCCAGTACTTC
CASRGSSRETQYF
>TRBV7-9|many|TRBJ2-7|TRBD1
TGTGCCAGCAGTCGCGAACGGACAGGGCACCGCGAGCAGTACTTC
CASSRERTGHREQYF
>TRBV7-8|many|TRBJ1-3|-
TGTGCCAGCAGACCCCGCGGTAGCTCTGGAAACACCATATATTTT
CASRPRGSSGNTIYF
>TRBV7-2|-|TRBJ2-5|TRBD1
TGTGCCAGCAGCTTTAGGACAGGGTCCCACTTCTTC
CASSFRTGSHFF